These T cell receptor beta chains were read from a single sample in a study of OX40 agonist ivuxolimab in advanced cancers. Generated by immunoSEQ multiplex PCR, the TCRdb table keeps only in-frame clones and is missing some. The table lists fewer than 25,000 clones, approximately 89% of them singletons. This specimen consisted of CD4+ or CD8+ T cells sorted from blood, obtained in a trial of the OX40 agonist ivuxolimab. The receptor source for this set is an adult with an advanced solid tumor such as melanoma, head and neck, liver or kidney cancer. The conserved cysteine and the conserved F or W are not part of the CDR3 here.

TRBV7-9,TRBJ1-1,ASSKTGGLTEAF
TRBV18,TRBJ1-1,ASSPRNRDRGFEAF
TRBV5-5,TRBJ2-7,ASSLGLGEQY
TRBV5-1,TRBJ2-1,ASSSGTGVDNEQF
TRBV7-8,TRBJ2-7,ASSATGTGLYEQY
TRBV7-9,TRBJ2-7,ASSSKGTSAWEQY
TRBV7-9,TRBJ2-7,ASSAATPRAWQY
TRBV7-9,TRBJ2-7,ASSWGGGYEQY
TRBV6-6,TRBJ2-5,ASRPGGRRETQY
TRBV18,TRBJ2-7,ASSQSDEQY
TRBV11-2,TRBJ1-3,ASSLGPREARGNTIY
TRBV29-1,TRBJ2-1,SHPGAGGNEQF
TRBV5-4,TRBJ2-2,ASSWDKWAGELF
TRBV9,TRBJ2-3,ASSAPGTTGTDTQY
TRBV2,TRBJ1-5,ASHPGGNQPQH
TRBV6-4,TRBJ2-3,ASSDSGPRTDTQY
TRBV7-7,TRBJ1-5,ASSHRLPNPSNQPQH
TRBV5-8,TRBJ2-2,ASSAGLAGVTGELF
TRBV7-2,TRBJ2-3,ASSLLAGVLNTDTQY
TRBV6-6,TRBJ2-7,ASSYVQGTNYEQY
TRBV5-4,TRBJ1-1,ASSPGGQTRAF
TRBV5-4,TRBJ2-6,ASSLVGSANVLT
TRBV5-1,TRBJ2-2,ASSLSGEGTGELF
TRBV5-1,TRBJ1-1,ASSSGTYSNTEAF
TRBV5-1,TRBJ2-7,ASSPGQDLSYEQY
TRBV4-3,TRBJ2-7,ASSQDIQSALGGYEQY
TRBV15,-,ATSWGRGSSYEQY
TRBV2,TRBJ2-7,ASSEGQGGYEQY
TRBV7-2,TRBJ2-3,ASSLGRPGTDTQY
TRBV7-2,TRBJ2-7,ASSSGGGRAGEQY
TRBV6-5,TRBJ1-4,ASSSHGGEKLF
TRBV27,TRBJ1-1,ASSFSRTGGVDSLTEAF
TRBV13,TRBJ2-3,ASSLQGGDTQY
TRBV10-3,TRBJ1-4,AISESTAGSTNEKLF
TRBV11-2,TRBJ1-6,ASSLSFDNSPLH
TRBV7-2,TRBJ1-1,ASLVLNTEAF
TRBV19,TRBJ1-1,ASSISTGPRNEAF
TRBV10-1,TRBJ2-1,ASSPLREGRNEQF
TRBV2,-,ASRPGLAGAGYEQY
TRBV5-1,TRBJ1-5,ASSLAASNQPQH
TRBV7-3,TRBJ2-3,ASSLGLAASTDTQY
TRBV13,TRBJ1-1,ASREGPRGNTEAF
TRBV11-3,TRBJ2-3,ASSLERTDTQY
TRBV29-1,TRBJ2-3,SAAGTVSTDTQY
TRBV30,TRBJ1-3,AWRSYLGVPSGNTIY
TRBV6-5,TRBJ1-6,ASSRTGWDSPLH
TRBV9,TRBJ2-1,ASSVRLAGTNEQF
TRBV6-6,TRBJ2-1,ASSYSLQRDNEQF
TRBV10-3,TRBJ1-1,AISDNGRGNTEAF
TRBV29-1,TRBJ2-3,SVVSGRDQPTDTQY
TRBV6-5,TRBJ2-5,APSGEYQETQY
TRBV5-1,TRBJ2-3,ASSLGQGLEDTQY
TRBV5-1,TRBJ1-5,ASSLASGWSNQPQH